This T cell receptor (beta chain) was captured by sequencing in a study of T cells expressing NK-cell markers. TCRdb re-analyzed the 5' RACE reads; it lists each CDR3 protein once, without DNA. The sample yields approximately 550,000 distinct CDR3 sequences, of which the top ten take up approximately 3.5%. The CDR3 sequence is 15 residues long. Germline V CDR1 and CDR2: LGHDT, YNNKEL (reference sequence). The TCR sequence derives from a man aged 18 to 30 in good health. V is TRBV3-1 and J is TRBJ2-1; with no DNA, the TCRdb D assignment of TRBD1 cannot be verified. Sequencing input: blood T cells: a sorted CD56 or NKG2C T cell subset, CD4+ or CD8+ T cells, or bulk PBMC T cells (not recorded which). CDR3: CASSHRTGLYNEQFF.